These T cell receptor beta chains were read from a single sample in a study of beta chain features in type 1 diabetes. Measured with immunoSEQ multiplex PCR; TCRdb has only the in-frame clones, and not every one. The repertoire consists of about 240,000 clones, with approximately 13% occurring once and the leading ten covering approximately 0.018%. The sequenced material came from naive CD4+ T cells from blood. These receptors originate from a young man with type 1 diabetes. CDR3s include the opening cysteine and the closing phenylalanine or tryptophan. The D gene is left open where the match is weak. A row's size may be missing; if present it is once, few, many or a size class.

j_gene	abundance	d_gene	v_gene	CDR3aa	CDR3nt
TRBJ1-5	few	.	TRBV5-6	CASSPPGDRIGQPQHF	TGTGCCAGCAGCCCACCCGGCGACAGGATCGGTCAGCCCCAGCATTTT
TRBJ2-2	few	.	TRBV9	CASSGQTGTGELFF	TGTGCCAGCAGCGGCCAGACGGGCACCGGGGAGCTGTTTTTT
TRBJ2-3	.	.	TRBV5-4	CASRQPGTDTQYF	TGTGCCAGCCGACAGCCCGGCACAGATACGCAGTATTTT
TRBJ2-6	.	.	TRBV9	CASSVVGGSGANVLTF	TGTGCCAGCAGCGTAGTTGGAGGATCTGGGGCCAACGTCCTGACTTTC
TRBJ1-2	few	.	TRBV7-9	CASSDTSGVRGGYTF	TGTGCCAGCAGCGATACATCGGGGGTAAGAGGAGGCTACACCTTC
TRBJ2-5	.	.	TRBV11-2	CASSLAYETQYF	TGTGCCAGCAGCTTAGCTTATGAGACCCAGTACTTC
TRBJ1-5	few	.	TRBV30	CAWSVGRPDQPQHF	TGTGCCTGGAGTGTGGGGAGACCCGATCAGCCCCAGCATTTT
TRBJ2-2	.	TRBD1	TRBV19	CASTGDRGAKTNTGELFF	TGTGCCAGTACTGGAGACAGGGGCGCGAAGACGAACACCGGGGAGCTGTTTTTT
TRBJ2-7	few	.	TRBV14	CASSSQKYEQYF	TGTGCCAGCAGCTCACAGAAGTACGAGCAGTACTTC
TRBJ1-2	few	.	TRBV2	CASSPTGPGYTF	TGTGCCAGCAGCCCCACTGGGCCGGGCTACACCTTC
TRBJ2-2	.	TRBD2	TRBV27	CASRLAGANTGELFF	TGTGCCAGCAGACTAGCGGGAGCGAACACCGGGGAGCTGTTTTTT
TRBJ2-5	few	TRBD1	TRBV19	CASSPKTGAETQYF	TGTGCCAGTAGTCCCAAGACAGGGGCAGAGACCCAGTACTTC
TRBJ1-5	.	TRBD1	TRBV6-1	CASSRDSTGDQPQHF	TGTGCCAGCAGTAGGGATTCGACAGGGGACCAGCCCCAGCATTTT
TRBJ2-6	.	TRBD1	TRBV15	CATSRESKTGVIANVLTF	TGTGCCACCAGCAGAGAGAGTAAGACAGGGGTAATTGCCAACGTCCTGACTTTC
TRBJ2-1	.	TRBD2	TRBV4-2	CASSQDSIAGGDNEQFF	TGTGCCAGCAGCCAAGATTCGATAGCGGGCGGGGACAATGAGCAGTTCTTC
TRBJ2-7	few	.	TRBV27	CASSTTSGAHFSYEQYF	TGTGCCAGCAGTACCACTTCCGGAGCCCACTTCTCCTACGAGCAGTACTTC
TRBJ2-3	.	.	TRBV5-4	CASNTGGYTDTQYF	TGTGCCAGCAACACCGGAGGCTACACAGATACGCAGTATTTT
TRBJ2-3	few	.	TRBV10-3	CAILQGSTDTQYF	TGTGCCATCCTTCAGGGTAGCACAGATACGCAGTATTTT
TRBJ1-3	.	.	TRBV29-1	CSVGAQEKNTIYF	TGCAGCGTTGGTGCACAGGAGAAAAACACCATATATTTT
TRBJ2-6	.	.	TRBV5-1	CASSRESSGANVLTF	TGCGCCAGCAGCCGTGAGAGCTCTGGGGCCAACGTCCTGACTTTC
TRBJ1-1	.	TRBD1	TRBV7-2	CASSLSGTGGGTEAFF	TGTGCCAGCAGCCTCTCCGGGACAGGGGGTGGCACTGAAGCTTTCTTT
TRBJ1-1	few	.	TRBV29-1	CSVDGRVAEAFF	TGCAGCGTTGACGGGAGGGTCGCTGAAGCTTTCTTT
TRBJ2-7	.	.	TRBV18	CASSPPAAAYEQYF	TGTGCCAGCTCACCACCCGCGGCGGCCTACGAGCAGTACTTC
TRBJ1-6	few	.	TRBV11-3	CASSLAGQRNSPLHF	TGTGCCAGCAGCTTAGCCGGACAGCGAAATTCACCCCTCCACTTT
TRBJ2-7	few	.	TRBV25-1	CASSPHAAGANYEQYF	TGTGCCAGCAGCCCCCATGCGGCCGGCGCCAACTACGAGCAGTACTTC
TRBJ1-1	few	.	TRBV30	CAWAGPYSRGTEAFF	TGTGCCTGGGCCGGCCCATATTCCAGGGGCACTGAAGCTTTCTTT
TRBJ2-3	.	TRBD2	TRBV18	CASKTSGRSTDTQYF	TGTGCCAGCAAGACTAGCGGGAGGAGTACAGATACGCAGTATTTT
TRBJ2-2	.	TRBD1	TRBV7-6	CASSQGQGGTGELFF	TGTGCCAGCAGCCAGGGACAGGGCGGCACCGGGGAGCTGTTTTTT
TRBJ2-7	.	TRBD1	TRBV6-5	CASSRQGSGYEQYF	TGTGCCAGCAGCCGACAGGGATCGGGGTACGAGCAGTACTTC
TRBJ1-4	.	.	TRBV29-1	CSARAGPNEKLFF	TGCAGCGCCAGGGCCGGGCCTAATGAAAAACTGTTTTTT
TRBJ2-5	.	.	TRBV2	CASSEEGRGTQYF	TGTGCCAGCAGTGAAGAAGGGCGGGGGACCCAGTACTTC
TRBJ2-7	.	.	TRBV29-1	CSALRGEGEQYF	TGCAGCGCCCTAAGGGGGGAGGGCGAGCAGTACTTC
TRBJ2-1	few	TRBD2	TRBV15	CATSRVASGNNEQFF	TGTGCCACCAGCAGAGTAGCTAGCGGGAACAATGAGCAGTTCTTC
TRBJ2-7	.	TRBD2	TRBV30	CAWSGRPSGSNYEQYF	TGTGCCTGGAGTGGGAGGCCTAGCGGGTCCAACTACGAGCAGTACTTC
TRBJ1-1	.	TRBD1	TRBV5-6	CASSQGTGRNTEAFF	TGTGCCAGCAGCCAGGGGACAGGGAGGAACACTGAAGCTTTCTTT